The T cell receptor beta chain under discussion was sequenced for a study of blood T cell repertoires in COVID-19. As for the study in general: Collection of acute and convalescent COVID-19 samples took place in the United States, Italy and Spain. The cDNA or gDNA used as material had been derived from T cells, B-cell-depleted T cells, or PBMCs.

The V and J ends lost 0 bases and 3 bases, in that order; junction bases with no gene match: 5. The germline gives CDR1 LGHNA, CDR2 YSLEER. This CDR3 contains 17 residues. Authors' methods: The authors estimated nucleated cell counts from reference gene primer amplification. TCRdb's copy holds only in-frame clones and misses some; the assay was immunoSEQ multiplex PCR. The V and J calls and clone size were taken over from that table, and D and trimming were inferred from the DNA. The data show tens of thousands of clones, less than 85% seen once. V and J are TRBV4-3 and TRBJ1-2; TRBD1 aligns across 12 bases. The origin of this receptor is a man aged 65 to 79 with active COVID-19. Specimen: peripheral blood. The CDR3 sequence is CASSQDSGTGGYYGYTF. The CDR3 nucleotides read TGCGCCAGCAGCCAAGATTCCGGGACAGGGGGCTACTATGGCTACACCTTC.